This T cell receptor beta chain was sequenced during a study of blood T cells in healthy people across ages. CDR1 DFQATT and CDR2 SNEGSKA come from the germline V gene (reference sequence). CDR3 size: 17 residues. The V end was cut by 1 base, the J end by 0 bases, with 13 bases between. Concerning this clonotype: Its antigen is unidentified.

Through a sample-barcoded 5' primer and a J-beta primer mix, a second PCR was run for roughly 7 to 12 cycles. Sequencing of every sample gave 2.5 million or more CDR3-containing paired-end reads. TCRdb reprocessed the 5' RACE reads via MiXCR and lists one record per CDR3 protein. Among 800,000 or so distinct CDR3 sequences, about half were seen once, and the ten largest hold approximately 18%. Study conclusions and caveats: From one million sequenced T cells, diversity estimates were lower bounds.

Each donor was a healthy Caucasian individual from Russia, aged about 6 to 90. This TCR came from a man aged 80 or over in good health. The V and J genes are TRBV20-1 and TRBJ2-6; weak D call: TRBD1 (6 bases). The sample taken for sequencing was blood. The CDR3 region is CSARAPDSTSGANVLTF. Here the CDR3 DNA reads TGCAGTGCTAGAGCCCCGGACAGTACCTCTGGGGCCAACGTCCTGACTTTC.